This passage covers 20 T cell receptor beta chains from one sample sequenced in a study of T-cell reconstitution after alpha-beta-depleted transplantation in children. Preparation of the TCRbeta library involved a method that used unique molecular identifiers. One entry per CDR3 protein results from TCRdb running MiXCR on the PCR reads. This sample has 450,000 to 600,000 distinct CDR3 sequences, with about a sixth found just once. The sequences come from PBMCs from the stem cell graft donor, collected from the stem cell graft. All receptors derive from a human donor who donated a stem cell graft to a child with acute lymphoblastic leukemia.

The table lists this clonotype with a few counts. The chain joins TRBV7-6 to TRBJ2-3, with TRBD2 matching 10 bases. The CDR3 is 16 residues long. V lost 2 bases to trimming and J lost 0 bases; unmatched junction nucleotides: 2. CDR1 and CDR2 from the germline V gene are SGHVS and FNYEAQ. The DNA of the CDR3 is TGTGCCAGCAGCTTAACTAGCGGGACTAGCACAGATACGCAGTATTTT. Translation gives CASSLTSGTSTDTQYF. Using reference TRBV7-6 and TRBJ2-3 for the parts outside the CDR3, the full variable domain is GAGVSQSPRYKVTKRGQDVALRCDPISGHVSLYWYRQALGQGPEFLTYFNYEAQQDKSGLPNDRFSAERPEGSISTLTIQRTEQRDSAMYRCASSLTSGTSTDTQYFGPGTRLTVL.

This clonotype was recorded a few times. J is TRBJ2-1 and V is TRBV7-2, with D perhaps TRBD2 (7 bases). This CDR3 comprises 16 residues. The germline V and J ends were trimmed by 5 bases and 3 bases, with 17 bases remaining between them. Germline CDR1 and CDR2: SGHTA and FQGNSA. The CDR3 DNA follows: TGTGCCAGCAGCGGGGGGGCCGGGACTAACTACAATGAGCAGTTCTTC. Its translation is CASSGGAGTNYNEQFF.

The gene calls are TRBV3-1 and TRBJ2-2, with D maybe TRBD2 (5 bases). V was shortened by 0 bases and J by 2 bases, with 16 bases between the two germline ends. Germline V gives CDR1 LGHDT, CDR2 YNNKEL (reference sequence). The CDR3 contains 18 residues. This CDR3 is CASSQERKASRNTGELFF. In DNA form, the CDR3 reads TGTGCCAGCAGCCAAGAAAGGAAGGCTAGCCGAAACACCGGGGAGCTGTTTTTT.

Notes on this clonotype: Since a much larger clone is just one base distant, this may be a read error. As the CDR3 is not closed by the conserved phenylalanine or tryptophan, this likely results from a read error. The chain couples TRBV12-3 or TRBV12-4 to TRBJ1-1; D not certain. This CDR3 is 13 amino acids long. Trimming left V 6 bases short and J 1 base short, with 9 bases between. The CDR3 sequence is CASSPPANTEAFS. CDR3 DNA sequence: TGTGCCAGCAGCCCCCCAGCGAACACTGAAGCTTTCTCT.

This clonotype was seen a handful of times. This sequence joins TRBV27 and TRBJ2-7; 10 positions match TRBD2. The length of the CDR3 is 13 residues. V lost 4 bases and J lost 6; bases outside the gene matches: 3. Germline assignment: CDR1 MNHEY and CDR2 SMNVEV (reference sequence). The chain's CDR3 is CASSSGLAVEQYF. CDR3 in DNA: TGTGCCAGCAGTTCCGGACTAGCGGTCGAGCAGTACTTC.

The chain employs TRBV27 and TRBJ2-7, with a possible D match to TRBD2 (5 bases). This CDR3 has 15 residues. V lost 2 bases, J lost 5 bases, and 16 bases lay in between. CDR1 MNHEY and CDR2 SMNVEV come from the germline V gene (reference sequence). CDR3 in DNA: TGTGCCAGCAGTTTAGAGGGCAGCGGTTCCCACGAGCAGTACTTC. It encodes CASSLEGSGSHEQYF.

This sequence joins TRBV24-1 and TRBJ2-5; 9 bases are a match to TRBD1. The V gene end was trimmed by 4 bases and the J gene end by 3 bases; junction bases not matched to a gene: 8. Germline V lookup: CDR1 KGHDR, CDR2 SFDVKD. This CDR3 is built from 16 residues. The CDR3 sequence: CATSETGTGREETQYF. Here the CDR3 DNA reads TGTGCCACCAGTGAAACCGGGACAGGGAGAGAAGAGACCCAGTACTTC.

The J gene is TRBJ2-3, the V gene TRBV6-1, with unresolved D. The CDR3 consists of 12 residues. Germline loops: CDR1 MNHNS, CDR2 SASEGT. The V end lost 1 base, the J end lost 6 bases, and 5 bases lay between the germline ends. CDR3 DNA sequence: TGTGCCAGCAGTGAAGTTCGTGATACGCAGTATTTT. Residues: CASSEVRDTQYF.

This clonotype was picked up a small number of times. The gene calls are TRBV20-1 and TRBJ2-4, with D perhaps matching TRBD2 (6 bases). Trimming shortened V by 5 bases and J by 8 bases, and 19 bases separated the two germline ends. Germline values: CDR1 DFQATT, CDR2 SNEGSKA (reference sequence). The CDR3 runs to 14 residues. CDR3 DNA: TGCAGTGCTCCCAGTCGGGAGTTATCGGACATTCAGTACTTC. It codes for CSAPSRELSDIQYF.

This clonotype was counted between two and nine times. This rearrangement joins TRBV20-1 to TRBJ1-4; no reliable D call. The CDR3 is made up of 13 amino acids. The germline V gene has CDR1 DFQATT and CDR2 SNEGSKA (reference sequence). The germline V and J ends were trimmed by 3 bases and 8 bases, with 13 bases remaining between them. CDR3 amino acids: CSARGKWEEKLFF. DNA of the CDR3: TGCAGTGCTAGGGGGAAATGGGAGGAAAAACTGTTTTTT.

This clonotype was seen a few times. The J gene is TRBJ1-1, the V gene TRBV25-1; TRBD1 is a possible D gene (5 bases). This CDR3 spans 13 amino acids. CDR1 is MGHDK, CDR2 SYGVNS, per germline. With 5 bases removed from V and 9 bases from J, the gap between germline ends came to 16 bases. The CDR3 loop is CASSPPTESKAFF. The CDR3 DNA reads as TGTGCCAGCAGTCCTCCGACAGAGTCAAAAGCTTTCTTT.

This clonotype was detected a few times. V usage is TRBV6-1 and J usage is TRBJ2-7, with TRBD1 identical over 7 bases. The V and J ends lost 6 bases and 4 bases, in that order; junction bases with no gene match: 9. Germline values: CDR1 MNHNS, CDR2 SASEGT. The CDR3 totals 14 residues. The CDR3 reads CASSPPGRGYEQYF. The CDR3 DNA reads as TGTGCCAGCAGCCCCCCCGGCAGGGGGTACGAGCAGTACTTC.

The CDR3 nucleotides are TGTGCCAGCAGTGAACGGTCAGCCCGGATGAACACTGAAGCTTTCTTT. Translation gives CASSERSARMNTEAFF. This chain links TRBV6-1 with TRBJ1-1; D not certain. V gave up 2 bases and J gave up 0 bases, with 13 bases separating them. Germline values: CDR1 MNHNS, CDR2 SASEGT. The CDR3 covers 16 residues.

In this sample, this clonotype turned up a few times. The J gene is TRBJ2-7, the V gene TRBV4-1; 15 positions match TRBD2. The germline CDR1 and CDR2 sequences are MGHRA and YSYEKL. V was clipped by 2 bases and J by 0 bases; unmatched bases: 8. This CDR3 contains 19 residues. The CDR3 is CASSQPVGTSGRSSYEQYF. DNA of the CDR3: TGCGCCAGCAGCCAACCGGTCGGGACTAGCGGGAGGAGCTCCTACGAGCAGTACTTC.

The chain couples TRBV7-9 to TRBJ2-1; TRBD2 agrees at 7 bases. This CDR3 spans 16 amino acids. CDR1 is SEHNR, CDR2 FQNEAQ, per germline (reference sequence). Unmatched junction bases numbered 7, after V lost 5 bases and J lost 0 bases. The CDR3 sequence is CASSPTSSHSYNEQFF. DNA for the CDR3: TGTGCCAGCAGCCCGACTAGCAGCCACTCCTACAATGAGCAGTTCTTC.

This clonotype has a single count. The chain links TRBV5-1 to TRBJ2-1; 7 nucleotides agree with TRBD1. The V gene's germline CDR1 is SGHRS and CDR2 YFSETQ. CDR3 length equals 15 residues. V dropped 0 bases and J dropped 6; count of bases not matched to a gene: 6. Here the CDR3 DNA reads TGCGCCAGCAGCTTGGAGGGGGCTAGCAGCAATGAGCAGTTCTTC. Translating it yields CASSLEGASSNEQFF. The whole variable domain, filled in from reference TRBV5-1 and TRBJ2-1, reads KAGVTQTPRYLIKTRGQQVTLSCSPISGHRSVSWYQQTPGQGLQFLFEYFSETQRNKGNFPGRFSGRQFSNSRSEMNVSTLELGDSALYLCASSLEGASSNEQFFGPGTRLTVL.

V gene TRBV6-1 combines with J gene TRBJ2-7; D is uncertain. V lost 6 bases to trimming and J lost 3 bases, with 15 bases between them. CDR3 length: 14 amino acids. The germline CDR1 and CDR2 sequences are MNHNS and SASEGT. The CDR3 is CASSPLTRVYEQYF. The CDR3 region has the DNA TGTGCCAGCAGCCCTCTCACACGAGTCTACGAGCAGTACTTC.

The table lists this clonotype with a few counts. The chain couples TRBV18 to TRBJ1-2; TRBD1 is a possible D gene (6 bases). Germline V gene data show CDR1 as KGHSH and CDR2 as LQKENI. CDR3 length: 17 residues. V was cut by 6 bases and J by 8 bases, with 28 bases left in between. CDR3 nucleotide sequence: TGTGCCAGCTCCCCGACCCCTCCAGGGCCAGGGGTTGGAGGCTACACCTTC. It yields the protein CASSPTPPGPGVGGYTF.

This clonotype was counted a single time. V usage is TRBV20-1 and J usage is TRBJ1-4; possible D gene TRBD1, 6 bases. Trimming pared 3 bases from V and 11 bases from J, leaving 13 bases between. The CDR3 covers 12 residues. Germline values: CDR1 DFQATT, CDR2 SNEGSKA (reference sequence). The CDR3 loop reads CSARSDSRKLFF. In nucleotides, the CDR3 is TGCAGTGCTAGGTCGGACAGTAGGAAACTGTTTTTT.

In this sample, this clonotype turned up a few times. The chain couples TRBV6-5 to TRBJ2-7; TRBD1 agrees at 7 bases. The V gene end was trimmed by 10 bases and the J gene end by 3 bases; junction bases not matched to a gene: 9. Germline loops: CDR1 MNHEY, CDR2 SVGAGI. CDR3 size: 13 residues. CDR3 in amino acids: CATCSGTDYEQYF. The CDR3 nucleotides are TGTGCCACCTGTTCCGGGACAGACTACGAGCAGTACTTC.